The 27 T cell receptor beta chains presented below share a single source sample, sequenced in a study of blood T cell repertoires in COVID-19. Sequencing used immunoSEQ multiplex PCR; TCRdb keeps in-frame clones, though not all of them. The table includes 150,000 to 200,000 clones, 80% to 90% detected once. The specimen sequenced was peripheral blood. These receptors were obtained from a man in his sixties with acute or convalescent COVID-19.

In DNA form, the CDR3 reads TGTGCCAGCAGCTTCTCAGGGGGCAACTATGGCTACACCTTC. Translated: CASSFSGGNYGYTF. The chain combines TRBV11-2 with TRBJ1-2; 8 nucleotides agree with TRBD1. J lost 2 bases, V lost 3 bases, and 2 bases had no gene match. The CDR3 covers 14 residues. CDR1 and CDR2 from the germline V gene are SGHAT and FQNNGV.

The rearrangement uses TRBV18 and TRBJ1-2; the match to TRBD1 covers 11 bases. The V and J ends lost 1 base and 2 bases, in that order; junction bases with no gene match: 12. Germline V gene sequence: CDR1 KGHSH, CDR2 LQKENI. The CDR3 extends over 19 amino acids. The CDR3 DNA follows: TGTGCCAGCTCACCACTGGGACCCGGGACAGGGGGGGAAAACTATGGCTACACCTTC. Translation: CASSPLGPGTGGENYGYTF.

The chain is built from TRBV30 and TRBJ1-3; TRBD1 is a possible D gene (6 bases). The V end lost 1 base, the J end lost 0 bases, and 10 bases lay between the germline ends. Germline-derived CDR1 and CDR2 are GTSNPN and SVGIG (reference sequence). This CDR3 comprises 15 residues. Here the CDR3 DNA reads TGTGCCTGGAGTGAGGGGGGGCCCTCTGGAAACACCATATATTTT. Translating it yields CAWSEGGPSGNTIYF.

This clone was seen only once. V gene TRBV28 combines with J gene TRBJ2-5; TRBD1 matches at 8 bases. Unmatched junction bases numbered 9, after V lost 3 bases and J lost 6 bases. The germline V gene encodes CDR1 MDHEN and CDR2 SYDVKM. The CDR3 is made up of 15 amino acids. CDR3 amino acids: CASSLGRGPPQTQYF. Written as DNA, the CDR3 is TGTGCCAGCAGTTTGGGCAGGGGGCCTCCCCAGACCCAGTACTTC.

The J gene is TRBJ1-1, the V gene TRBV21-1; the D call TRBD1 from the table was never checked on the DNA. TRBV21-1 is a pseudogene. The CDR3 has 13 amino acids. This CDR3 is CASSSRQGTEAFF. The CDR3 region has the DNA TGTGCCAGCAGCTCGCGACAGGGGACTGAAGCTTTCTTT.

The CDR3 DNA reads as TGTGCCAGCAGCTTAGGTCGGCCCGGGGCCGGGGAGCTGTTTTTT. It encodes CASSLGRPGAGELFF. The chain links TRBV7-6 to TRBJ2-2; D is perhaps TRBD2 (5 bases). V gave up 1 base and J gave up 6 bases, with 12 bases separating them. The CDR3 contains 15 residues. The germline V gene has CDR1 SGHVS and CDR2 FNYEAQ.

For the CDR3, the DNA is TGTGCCAGCAGATTCGGAGGGCTTTCTGGAAACACCATATATTTT. Its protein is CASRFGGLSGNTIYF. This chain uses TRBV6-5 with TRBJ1-3; D gene uncertain. There are 15 residues in the CDR3. Germline V lookup: CDR1 MNHEY, CDR2 SVGAGI. V lost 6 bases, J lost 1 base, and 13 bases lay in between.

The genes are TRBV2 and TRBJ1-5; D not resolved. Germline loops: CDR1 SNHLY, CDR2 FYNNEI. The V and J ends lost 5 bases and 5 bases respectively, with 7 bases between them. This CDR3 region has 12 residues. CDR3 DNA: TGTGCCAGCAGTTCCCCAGATCAGCCCCAGCATTTT. Translation: CASSSPDQPQHF.

This clone was seen only a few times. The chain couples TRBV18 to TRBJ2-1; 7 bases are a match to TRBD2. This CDR3 spans 14 amino acids. Germline loops: CDR1 KGHSH, CDR2 LQKENI. V trimming: 3 bases; J trimming: 6 bases; junction bases outside the gene matches: 5. CDR3 in amino acids: CASSPTSSGNEQFF. The CDR3 DNA reads TGTGCCAGCTCACCGACTAGCTCTGGCAATGAGCAGTTCTTC.

V and J are TRBV7-5 and TRBJ1-1; the DNA was not compared with TRBD1, the D call given in the table. TRBV7-5 represents a pseudogene. This CDR3 spans 12 amino acids. CDR3 sequence: CVKSSGRAEAFF. For the CDR3, the DNA is TGTGTCAAAAGCTCCGGCAGGGCTGAAGCTTTCTTT.

The CDR3 DNA is TGTGCCAGCAGCTTAGTCGGGGGATCCTATGGCTACACCTTC. This gives the protein CASSLVGGSYGYTF. J is TRBJ1-2 and V is TRBV7-2; possible D gene TRBD1, 5 bases. The V and J ends lost 1 base and 4 bases respectively, with 10 bases between them. Germline CDR1 is SGHTA and CDR2 is FQGNSA. This CDR3 contains 14 residues.

The chain has TRBV7-6 and TRBJ2-5, with 7 bases that match TRBD1. This CDR3 comprises 15 residues. With 2 bases clipped from V and 2 bases from J, the junction kept 5 bases outside the gene matches. CDR1 and CDR2 from the germline V gene are SGHVS and FNYEAQ. CDR3 in amino acids: CASSLWTGQQETQYF. CDR3 coding DNA: TGTGCCAGCAGCTTATGGACAGGTCAACAAGAGACCCAGTACTTC.

The chain couples TRBV30 to TRBJ1-1, with 8 nucleotides matching TRBD1. V lost 3 bases and J lost 11; bases outside the gene matches: 8. Germline lookup yields CDR1 GTSNPN and CDR2 SVGIG (reference sequence). The CDR3 length is 12 residues. The CDR3 bases are TGTGCCTGGAGCGTAAGGACAGGGACTGCTTTCTTT. It specifies CAWSVRTGTAFF.

This clone was counted a few times. The rearrangement links TRBV7-9 to TRBJ1-5; 8 bases align to TRBD1. CDR1 is SEHNR, CDR2 FQNEAQ, per germline (reference sequence). The trim removed 5 bases at V and 1 base at J, leaving 4 bases unmatched. This CDR3 spans 15 amino acids. The CDR3 spells CASSVRDRSNQPQHF. The CDR3 DNA is TGTGCCAGCAGCGTAAGGGACAGGAGCAATCAGCCCCAGCATTTT.

The genes are TRBV18 and TRBJ1-1, with D tentatively TRBD1 (6 bases). The CDR3 is 18 residues long. Trimming took off 1 base at V and 1 base at J, with 19 bases between the two ends. Per germline, CDR1 KGHSH and CDR2 LQKENI. In DNA form, the CDR3 reads TGTGCCAGCTCACCACAGGGGGGGAGACTGCGCCCGAACACTGAAGCTTTCTTT. Translating it yields CASSPQGGRLRPNTEAFF.

V gene TRBV5-1 combines with J gene TRBJ1-1; tentatively, D is TRBD1 (6 bases). The CDR3 has 13 residues. Trimming pared 4 bases from V and 7 bases from J, leaving 14 bases between. Germline lookup yields CDR1 SGHRS and CDR2 YFSETQ. The CDR3 region has the DNA TGCGCCAGCAGCGACCCAGGGGCTGGTGAAGCTTTCTTT. Protein product: CASSDPGAGEAFF.

The V gene is TRBV6-1, the J gene TRBJ1-2; a weak D match, TRBD1 (5 bases). This CDR3 has 12 residues. Per germline, CDR1 MNHNS and CDR2 SASEGT. Trimming left V 10 bases short and J 3 bases short, with 12 bases between. The CDR3 nucleotides are TGTGCCACGGGGGGGATGGACTATGGCTACACCTTC. It translates to CATGGMDYGYTF.

CDR3 nucleotides: TGTGCCAGCAGCCTCCCTCCGGGTAGCGGGAGAGAGTGGGAGACCCAGTACTTC. Protein sequence: CASSLPPGSGREWETQYF. The rearrangement joins TRBV4-2 to TRBJ2-5, with TRBD2 identical over 9 bases. The length of the CDR3 is 18 residues. The germline gives CDR1 LGHNA, CDR2 YNFKEQ. The V and J ends lost 4 bases and 5 bases, in that order; junction bases with no gene match: 17.

This chain links TRBV18 with TRBJ2-3; no clear D gene. This CDR3 comprises 13 residues. V dropped 3 bases and J dropped 2 bases, with 6 bases sitting between them. Germline V CDR1 and CDR2: KGHSH, LQKENI. CDR3 loop: CASSPLDTDTQYF. CDR3 coding DNA: TGTGCCAGCTCACCCCTAGACACAGATACGCAGTATTTT. The full variable domain, its missing parts supplied by reference TRBV18 and TRBJ2-3, is NAGVMQNPRHLVRRRGQEARLRCSPMKGHSHVYWYRQLPEEGLKFMVYLQKENIIDESGMPKERFSAEFPKEGPSILRIQQVVRGDSAAYFCASSPLDTDTQYFGPGTRLTVL.

The rearrangement uses TRBV30 and TRBJ1-2; TRBD1 might be the D (6 bases). Trimming pared 7 bases from V and 4 bases from J, leaving 10 bases between. CDR1 GTSNPN and CDR2 SVGIG come from the germline V gene (reference sequence). This CDR3 region has 11 residues. The chain's CDR3 is CAFTGIYGYTF. In nucleotides, the CDR3 is TGTGCCTTTACAGGGATCTATGGCTACACCTTC.

The V gene is TRBV28, the J gene TRBJ1-6, with 10 bases fitting TRBD1. This CDR3 has 14 residues. Germline CDR1 reads MDHEN; CDR2 reads SYDVKM. Trimming removed 6 bases from V and 7 bases from J; junction bases left unmatched: 3. CDR3 sequence (DNA): TGTGCCAGCAGGACGGGACAGGGGAATTCACCCCTCCACTTT. This codes for CASRTGQGNSPLHF.

The chain recombines TRBV18 with TRBJ1-3; D gene uncertain. CDR1 and CDR2 from the germline V gene are KGHSH and LQKENI. The CDR3 has 16 residues. Between the trimmed V and J ends, which lost 6 bases and 0 bases, there was a span of 15 bases. CDR3 protein: CASSPAGVSSGNTIYF. In DNA, the CDR3 is TGTGCCAGCTCCCCCGCCGGAGTCTCCTCTGGAAACACCATATATTTT.

The chain links TRBV6-6 to TRBJ1-3; tentative D call: TRBD1 (5 bases). The germline V gene has CDR1 MNHNY and CDR2 SVGAGI (reference sequence). The V and J ends lost 6 bases and 0 bases respectively, with 9 bases between them. The CDR3 sequence is 14 residues long. The CDR3 DNA reads as TGTGCCAGCAGACAGGCGTTCTCTGGAAACACCATATATTTT. Amino acids: CASRQAFSGNTIYF.

The chain combines TRBV11-1 with TRBJ1-6; D gene uncertain. This CDR3 comprises 15 residues. The germline V gene has CDR1 SGHAT and CDR2 FQDESV (reference sequence). Trimming shortened V by 5 bases and J by 8 bases, and 16 bases separated the two germline ends. In nucleotides, the CDR3 is TGTGCCAGCAGCCCCCGCAGCGTGCGGGATTCACCCCTCCACTTT. Its protein product is CASSPRSVRDSPLHF.

The chain links TRBV5-1 to TRBJ2-2; 10 nucleotides match TRBD2. Trimming cost V 0 bases and J 2 bases; bases outside gene matches: 7. Per the germline V gene, CDR1 is SGHRS and CDR2 is YFSETQ. This CDR3 has 18 amino acids. CDR3 DNA: TGCGCCAGCAGCTTGGGGGCTAGCGGGAGCACCAACACCGGGGAGCTGTTTTTT. It is translated as CASSLGASGSTNTGELFF.

The rearrangement links TRBV7-9 to TRBJ1-2; D perhaps matches TRBD1 (6 bases). Germline-derived CDR1 and CDR2 are SEHNR and FQNEAQ (reference sequence). V was clipped by 5 bases and J by 8 bases, with 12 bases between them. This CDR3 is built from 12 residues. CDR3: CASSRQVFGYTF. In nucleotides, the CDR3 is TGTGCCAGCAGCCGACAGGTCTTCGGCTACACCTTC.

V usage is TRBV6-5 and J usage is TRBJ2-7, with 8 bases aligning to TRBD1. This CDR3 has 12 residues. Germline V CDR1 and CDR2: MNHEY, SVGAGI. Trimming cost V 10 bases and J 3 bases; bases outside gene matches: 5. The CDR3 region has the DNA TGTGCCACCCGGGACAGGAGCTACGAGCAGTACTTC. This gives the protein CATRDRSYEQYF.